This T cell receptor beta chain stems from a study of blood T cell repertoires in COVID-19. Study at large: Material from acute and convalescent COVID-19 was sourced from the United States, Italy and Spain. Sources were T cells, B-cell-depleted T cells, or PBMCs; the material itself was cDNA or gDNA.

Seattle patient enrollment occurred during active infection, with longitudinal follow-up thereafter. The ends lost 5 bases at V and 0 bases at J; junction bases unmatched: 5. In germline, CDR1 is GTSNPN, CDR2 SVGIG (reference sequence). The length of the CDR3 is 16 residues. Sequenced by immunoSEQ multiplex PCR; TCRdb stores in-frame clones only, minus some. Here the sample spans roughly 250,000 clones, 80% to 85% being singletons. This sequence originates from a person aged 70 to 85 with COVID-19, enrolled during active disease. The chain links TRBV30 to TRBJ2-2, with 11 bases lining up with TRBD1. Sequenced sample: peripheral blood. CDR3 sequence: CAWVDRGPANTGELFF. DNA of the CDR3: TGTGCCTGGGTGGACAGGGGGCCCGCGAACACCGGGGAGCTGTTTTTT.